Reported below is one T cell receptor beta chain. The antigen is not known. The data were obtained in a study of CD8+ T cells in alopecia areata. Study observations and caveats: Both scalp clonality and the expanded CD8+ clones among the top 100 showed a significant decrease with tofacitinib. Given one nonresponder, whether baseline CD8+ expansion relates to response remains uncertain.

This CDR3 is built from 13 residues. The V gene lost 0 bases and the J gene lost 3 bases, with 7 bases spanning the gap. Germline CDR1 reads SGHNT; CDR2 reads YYREEE (reference sequence). Treatment specified: oral pan-JAK inhibitor, 5-10 mg twice daily. Sequencing templates came from extracted RNA that was reverse transcribed into cDNA. Generated by immunoSEQ multiplex PCR, the TCRdb table keeps only in-frame clones and is missing some. The sample yields roughly 180,000 clones, approximately 50% seen once. This material consisted of CD8+ T cells sorted from blood, taken between weeks 51 and 54, from a patient treated with tofacitinib. The J gene is TRBJ2-7, the V gene TRBV5-4; D perhaps matches TRBD2 (6 bases). The TCR originated in a human donor with alopecia areata. This chain's CDR3 is CASSLVGGYEQYF. The CDR3 nucleotides are TGTGCCAGCAGCTTGGTGGGGGGCTACGAGCAGTACTTC.